These T cell receptor beta chains were read from a single sample in a study of T cell responses to AZD1222 COVID-19 vaccine. Profiling relied on immunoSEQ multiplex PCR, and the TCRdb table lists in-frame clones only, not all of them. The table lists 73,000 or so clones, 88% of them singletons. Sequenced material: peripheral blood, taken on day 0 of AZD1222 vaccination. These receptors were taken from an adult in good health. CDR3s leave out the opening cysteine and the closing phenylalanine or tryptophan.

j_gene | v_gene | CDR3aa
TRBJ1-1 | TRBV5-1 | ASSLGGVDTEAF
TRBJ2-2 | TRBV19 | ASSIRQGAGTGELF
TRBJ2-7 | TRBV7-2 | ASSHTGTSGGSIFNEQY
TRBJ1-6 | TRBV9 | ASSVDPGGILLNSPLH
TRBJ2-7 | TRBV3-1/TRBV3-2 | ASSPIQNRDRSYEQY
TRBJ1-4 | TRBV11-2 | ASSLNRGFSDEKLF
TRBJ2-7 | TRBV6-6 | ASSQDRAYEQY
TRBJ2-1 | TRBV10-3 | AISEGGGLGNEQF
TRBJ2-1 | TRBV9 | ASSVGSRGANNEQF
TRBJ1-6 | TRBV12-3/TRBV12-4 | ASSLSGDSPLH
TRBJ2-7 | TRBV5-1 | ASSLEGSGRFEQY
TRBJ1-1 | TRBV21-1 | ASSKKGHSKNTEAF
TRBJ1-1 | TRBV7-2 | ASSQGAVNTEAF
TRBJ2-3 | TRBV7-2 | ASSLRGGGVVDTQY
TRBJ2-7 | TRBV18 | ASSPGADTHYEQY
TRBJ2-5 | TRBV27 | ASSFGTGKETQY
TRBJ1-2 | TRBV4-2 | ASSQGGQGARVYGYT
TRBJ2-7 | TRBV28 | ASSLYPMGGVSYEQY
TRBJ2-1 | TRBV23-1 | ASSQSQRDGVSYNEQF
TRBJ2-3 | TRBV5-1 | ASSFRFSDTQY
TRBJ2-3 | TRBV6-5 | ASSHSGTTTDTQY
TRBJ2-3 | TRBV9 | ASSVKGGPPDTQY
TRBJ2-6 | TRBV14 | ASSQVGGGANVLT
TRBJ2-2 | TRBV6-1 | ASSETSGGAGELF